The 11 T cell receptor beta chains listed next were all sequenced from one sample in a study of blood T cells in healthy people across ages. PCR was performed a second time for about 7 to 12 cycles using a sample-barcoded 5' primer and a J-beta primer mix. TCRdb fed the 5' RACE reads into MiXCR, producing one record per CDR3 protein. The data show around 1,800,000 distinct CDR3 sequences, roughly two fifths seen once. The sequencing input was blood. These receptors originate from a human donor in good health.

The V and J genes are TRBV11-1 and TRBJ2-1; a weak D match, TRBD1 (5 bases). The V end was cut by 5 bases, the J end by 4 bases, with 15 bases between. The CDR3 extends over 15 amino acids. The germline gives CDR1 SGHAT, CDR2 FQDESV (reference sequence). The chain's CDR3 is CASSPTQGAYNEQFF. In nucleotides, the CDR3 is TGTGCCAGCAGCCCGACCCAAGGGGCATACAATGAGCAGTTCTTC.

The V gene is TRBV20-1, the J gene TRBJ1-4; the D gene is possibly TRBD1 (6 bases). Germline V CDR1 and CDR2: DFQATT, SNEGSKA (reference sequence). The CDR3 sequence is 14 residues long. V lost 3 bases to trimming and J lost 7 bases, with 15 bases between them. This chain's CDR3 is CSASQWGRGEKLFF. The CDR3 DNA is TGCAGTGCTAGCCAGTGGGGCAGGGGTGAAAAACTGTTTTTT.

This clonotype was observed a few times. The V and J genes are TRBV7-2 and TRBJ2-3; no definite D call. The CDR3 extends over 14 amino acids. V shed 2 bases and J shed 4 bases, with 10 bases lying between them. Germline-derived CDR1 and CDR2 are SGHTA and FQGNSA. This CDR3 is CASSLKARADTQYF. CDR3 nucleotide sequence: TGTGCCAGCAGCTTAAAAGCACGCGCAGATACGCAGTATTTT.

In this sample, this clonotype turned up many times. V gene TRBV20-1 combines with J gene TRBJ2-1; D assignment may be TRBD1 or TRBD2 (6 bases each). Germline V lookup: CDR1 DFQATT, CDR2 SNEGSKA (reference sequence). The CDR3 runs 13 residues. V lost 3 bases, J lost 2 bases, and 8 bases lay in between. The DNA for the CDR3 is TGCAGTGCTAGGGGGGGCGCCTACAATGAGCAGTTCTTC. Translated, it gives CSARGGAYNEQFF.

A few counts support this clonotype. The chain employs TRBV7-9 and TRBJ1-6; 9 bases align to TRBD1. CDR3 size: 16 residues. Germline loops: CDR1 SEHNR, CDR2 FQNEAQ (reference sequence). The V and J ends lost 2 bases and 5 bases, in that order; junction bases with no gene match: 4. CDR3 sequence (DNA): TGTGCCAGCAGCTTAAAAGGGACAGGGAATAATTCACCCCTCCACTTT. Its protein is CASSLKGTGNNSPLHF. The full variable domain, its missing parts supplied by reference TRBV7-9 and TRBJ1-6, is DTGVSQNPRHKITKRGQNVTFRCDPISEHNRLYWYRQTLGQGPEFLTYFQNEAQLEKSRLLSDRFSAERPKGSFSTLEIQRTEQGDSAMYLCASSLKGTGNNSPLHFGNGTRLTVT.

The rearrangement joins TRBV5-1 to TRBJ2-3, with D possibly matching TRBD1 (6 bases). The CDR3 extends over 14 amino acids. Looked up from germline, CDR1 is SGHRS and CDR2 is YFSETQ. The germline V and J ends were trimmed by 4 bases and 0 bases, with 9 bases remaining between them. The CDR3 DNA reads TGCGCCAGCAGCATAGGACAGAGCACAGATACGCAGTATTTT. Translation gives CASSIGQSTDTQYF.

On this clonotype itself: One end of the junction fails to match germline, which may point to a read error. The chain employs TRBV6-5 and TRBJ2-3; D is perhaps TRBD1 or TRBD2 (5 bases each). Germline assignment: CDR1 MNHEY and CDR2 SVGAGI. CDR3 length: 14 residues. CDR3 residues: CASSYGTRTDTQYF. The CDR3, as DNA: TGTGCCAGCAGTTACGGGACCCGCACGGATACGCAGTATTTT.

The V call is TRBV29-1, the J call TRBJ1-2; no clear D. The CDR3 has 14 residues. The germline V gene has CDR1 SQVTM and CDR2 ANQGSEA. V lost 5 bases to trimming and J lost 4 bases, with 17 bases between them. CDR3 nucleotide sequence: TGCAGCGTTATTCCCTCCACCTTTCGCTATGGCTACACCTTC. Amino acids: CSVIPSTFRYGYTF.

This clonotype was seen repeatedly, ten times or more. The rearrangement uses TRBV6-1 and TRBJ1-2; D unclear. This CDR3 contains 12 residues. The germline gives CDR1 MNHNS, CDR2 SASEGT. The V gene lost 10 bases and the J gene lost 3 bases, with 12 bases spanning the gap. CDR3 protein: CAIMRADYGYTF. CDR3 in DNA: TGTGCCATCATGAGAGCGGACTATGGCTACACCTTC.

The sample holds many counts of this clonotype. The gene calls are TRBV7-9 and TRBJ1-5; D gene uncertain. The V end lost 1 base, the J end lost 6 bases, and 7 bases lay between the germline ends. The CDR3 loop spans 13 amino acids. Germline V lookup: CDR1 SEHNR, CDR2 FQNEAQ (reference sequence). The CDR3 DNA reads TGTGCCAGCAGCTTAGATCGGGGTCAGCCCCAGCATTTT. Amino acids: CASSLDRGQPQHF.

The CDR3 reads CATSRDAAGEKLFF. The CDR3 region has the DNA TGTGCCACCAGCAGAGATGCGGCCGGGGAAAAACTGTTTTTT. The chain joins TRBV15 to TRBJ1-4; no clear D gene. Germline lookup yields CDR1 LNHNV and CDR2 YYDKDF (reference sequence). The CDR3 spans 14 residues. Trimming removed 0 bases at V and 8 bases at J, with 10 bases between.